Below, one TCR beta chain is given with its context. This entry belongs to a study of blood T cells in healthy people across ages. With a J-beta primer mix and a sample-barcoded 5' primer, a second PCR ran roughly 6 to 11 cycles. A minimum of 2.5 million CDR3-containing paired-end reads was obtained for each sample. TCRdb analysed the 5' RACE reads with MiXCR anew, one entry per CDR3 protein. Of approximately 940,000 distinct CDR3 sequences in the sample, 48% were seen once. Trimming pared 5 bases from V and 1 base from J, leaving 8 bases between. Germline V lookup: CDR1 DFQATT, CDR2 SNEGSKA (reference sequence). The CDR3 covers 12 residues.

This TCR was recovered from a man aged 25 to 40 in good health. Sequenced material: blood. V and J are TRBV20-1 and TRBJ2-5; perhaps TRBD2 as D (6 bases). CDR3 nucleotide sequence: TGCAGTGCTGAGGGACTCCAAGAGACCCAGTACTTC. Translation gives CSAEGLQETQYF.